The 27 T cell receptor beta chains below all came from one sample that was sequenced in a study of T cell repertoires in cytomegalovirus infection. The antigens for these receptors are not known. TCRdb re-analysed the reads in MiXCR, keeping a single row per CDR3 protein. The data contain approximately 74,000 distinct CDR3 sequences, roughly 37% of them singletons. The material was CD8+ T cells from cultured PBMCs, obtained from culture after CMV antigen stimulation. The receptors were sampled from a human donor in good health (CMV status not recorded). Some clones in this sample may be carry-over from other donors' samples.

The V and J genes are TRBV2 and TRBJ2-5, with D perhaps matching TRBD1 (5 bases). CDR1 and CDR2 from the germline V gene are SNHLY and FYNNEI. This CDR3 has 14 amino acids. V gave up 4 bases and J gave up 5 bases, with 14 bases separating them. CDR3 nucleotides: TGTGCCAGCAGTGTCCAGGGCCAAAGGGAGACCCAGTACTTC. Translating gives CASSVQGQRETQYF.

The DNA for the CDR3 is TGCAGCGTTGAAGATAGCACTGAAGCTTTCTTT. This codes for CSVEDSTEAFF. This chain uses TRBV29-1 with TRBJ1-1; D ambiguous. V was pared by 0 bases and J by 4 bases, with 3 bases between. This CDR3 has 11 amino acids. Germline lookup yields CDR1 SQVTM and CDR2 ANQGSEA.

This clonotype was counted only a few times. This chain uses TRBV20-1 with TRBJ2-7, with TRBD1 identical over 9 bases. Germline loops: CDR1 DFQATT, CDR2 SNEGSKA (reference sequence). Trimming cost V 1 base and J 3 bases; bases outside gene matches: 1. CDR3 size: 13 residues. The CDR3 loop reads CSARGDRDYEQYF. CDR3 in DNA: TGCAGTGCTAGAGGGGACAGGGACTACGAGCAGTACTTC.

In this sample, this clonotype turned up a few times. The chain employs TRBV28 and TRBJ2-7; the match to TRBD1 covers 10 bases. The CDR3 has 14 residues. From germline, CDR1 is MDHEN and CDR2 SYDVKM. V trimming: 5 bases; J trimming: 3 bases; junction bases outside the gene matches: 4. CDR3 sequence reads: CASSGRDRGYEQYF. The CDR3 bases are TGTGCCAGCAGTGGCCGGGACAGGGGCTACGAGCAGTACTTC. Full variable domain (outside the CDR3, taken from reference TRBV28 and TRBJ2-7): DVKVTQSSRYLVKRTGEKVFLECVQDMDHENMFWYRQDPGLGLRLIYFSYDVKMKEKGDIPEGYSVSREKKERFSLILESASTNQTSMYLCASSGRDRGYEQYFGPGTRLTVT.

This clonotype was found once. This chain joins TRBV7-2 and TRBJ1-6; D not certain. The CDR3 has 12 amino acids. V dropped 5 bases and J dropped 8 bases, with 7 bases sitting between them. Germline V gene sequence: CDR1 SGHTA, CDR2 FQGNSA. The CDR3 reads CASSLTDSPLHF. The CDR3, as DNA: TGTGCCAGCAGCCTCACGGATTCACCCCTCCACTTT.

This clonotype showed up just a few times. The rearrangement joins TRBV7-9 to TRBJ1-2; D not certain. Trimming stripped 5 bases from V and 4 bases from J, with 20 bases between. The CDR3 loop spans 16 amino acids. Germline CDR1 and CDR2: SEHNR and FQNEAQ (reference sequence). CDR3 sequence reads: CASSTGVVGTVYGYTF. The CDR3 DNA follows: TGTGCCAGCAGCACGGGAGTTGTAGGCACCGTCTATGGCTACACCTTC.

This clonotype was seen only a few times. The J gene is TRBJ2-3, the V gene TRBV6-6, with 7 positions matching TRBD1. The trim removed 8 bases at V and 2 bases at J, leaving 10 bases unmatched. The CDR3 has 15 amino acids. Looked up from germline, CDR1 is MNHNY and CDR2 is SVGAGI (reference sequence). The CDR3 sequence is CASSANQGVTDTQYF. DNA of the CDR3: TGTGCCAGCTCCGCCAACCAGGGGGTCACAGATACGCAGTATTTT.

This clonotype was seen a handful of times. The rearrangement joins TRBV6-5 to TRBJ1-1; no reliable D call. The CDR3 spans 15 residues. V lost 2 bases and J 9 bases, leaving 19 bases between the germline ends. Germline values: CDR1 MNHEY, CDR2 SVGAGI. CDR3: CASSYRSGVGTQAFF. In nucleotides, the CDR3 is TGTGCCAGCAGTTACAGGTCTGGCGTGGGTACCCAAGCTTTCTTT.

This clonotype has just a few counts. The chain couples TRBV11-2 to TRBJ2-7; 14 nucleotides agree with TRBD2. V was clipped by 0 bases and J by 7 bases; unmatched bases: 11. CDR1 and CDR2 from the germline V gene are SGHAT and FQNNGV. The CDR3 spans 18 residues. The CDR3 nucleotides are TGTGCCAGCAGCTTAGATCCGGGACTAGCGGGGGCCCGTGGGGAGCAGTACTTC. Translating it yields CASSLDPGLAGARGEQYF.

This chain uses TRBV15 with TRBJ2-3, with D possibly matching TRBD2 (5 bases). The V gene lost 0 bases and the J gene lost 3 bases, with 13 bases spanning the gap. Germline V gives CDR1 LNHNV, CDR2 YYDKDF (reference sequence). The CDR3 loop spans 16 amino acids. CDR3 DNA: TGTGCCACCAGCAGAGAAGCGGACCAGGATACAGATACGCAGTATTTT. Amino acids: CATSREADQDTDTQYF.

This clonotype was counted a few times. J is TRBJ2-7 and V is TRBV6-6; 8 bases map to TRBD2. The CDR3 is 15 residues long. V lost 3 bases, J lost 3 bases, and 7 bases stayed unmatched. Germline values: CDR1 MNHNY, CDR2 SVGAGI (reference sequence). DNA of the CDR3: TGTGCCAGCAGTTATTCGGGGGGGCTCGTCTACGAGCAGTACTTC. Its protein is CASSYSGGLVYEQYF.

This clonotype appeared a few times. The chain combines TRBV28 with TRBJ2-3; 7 bases align to TRBD2. The CDR3 spans 17 residues. V shed 5 bases and J 2 bases; nucleotides not matched to a gene: 13. CDR1 is MDHEN and CDR2 is SYDVKM in the germline V gene. CDR3 DNA: TGTGCCAGCAGTGGTGCTCCTTGGCGGGGGTACACAGATACGCAGTATTTT. It yields the protein CASSGAPWRGYTDTQYF.

This clonotype was observed a handful of times. The chain links TRBV6-6 to TRBJ1-1, with TRBD1 identical over 7 bases. Losses at the gene ends were 0 bases for V and 7 bases for J; bases not matched to a gene: 2. CDR3 size: 13 residues. Germline-derived CDR1 and CDR2 are MNHNY and SVGAGI (reference sequence). The CDR3 reads CASSYSWDSEAFF. CDR3 coding DNA: TGTGCCAGCAGTTACTCATGGGACAGTGAAGCTTTCTTT.

The V and J genes are TRBV12-3 or TRBV12-4 and TRBJ1-2; D is uncertain. The CDR3 contains 13 residues. V dropped 5 bases and J dropped 1 base, with 8 bases sitting between them. DNA of the CDR3: TGTGCCAGCAGTCACGGGAATAACTATGGCTACACCTTC. Amino acids: CASSHGNNYGYTF.

This clonotype appeared a few times. The genes are TRBV11-2 and TRBJ2-1; unclear D gene. The CDR3 spans 14 residues. V lost 5 bases to trimming and J lost 6 bases, with 14 bases between them. Germline CDR1 SGHAT, CDR2 FQNNGV. CDR3 amino acids: CASSPHYGLNEQFF. The CDR3 bases are TGTGCCAGCAGCCCTCACTATGGCCTCAATGAGCAGTTCTTC.

Only a few counts were recorded for this clonotype. The V and J genes are TRBV3-1 and TRBJ2-2; the match to TRBD1 covers 9 bases. Germline CDR1 is LGHDT and CDR2 is YNNKEL (reference sequence). The CDR3 is made up of 16 amino acids. The V segment lost 2 bases and the J segment 0 bases; nucleotides outside the gene matches: 1. The CDR3 loop is CASSQRDRANTGELFF. The DNA of the CDR3 is TGTGCCAGCAGCCAACGGGACAGGGCGAACACCGGGGAGCTGTTTTTT.

This clonotype has a handful of counts. The chain is built from TRBV11-1 and TRBJ1-1; 9 nucleotides align to TRBD1. The length of the CDR3 is 17 residues. Germline CDR1 SGHAT, CDR2 FQDESV (reference sequence). The ends lost 5 bases at V and 0 bases at J; junction bases unmatched: 10. This chain's CDR3 is CASSRFGDRVMNTEAFF. In DNA, the CDR3 is TGTGCCAGCAGCCGGTTCGGGGACAGGGTCATGAACACTGAAGCTTTCTTT. Drawing the rest from reference TRBV11-1 and TRBJ1-1, the complete variable domain is EAEVAQSPRYKITEKSQAVAFWCDPISGHATLYWYRQILGQGPELLVQFQDESVVDDSQLPKDRFSAERLKGVDSTLKIQPAELGDSAMYLCASSRFGDRVMNTEAFFGQGTRLTVV.

The rearrangement uses TRBV7-8 and TRBJ1-4; no firm D call. The CDR3 is 14 residues long. The germline V gene encodes CDR1 SGHVS and CDR2 FQNEAQ. V dropped 4 bases and J dropped 2 bases, with 8 bases sitting between them. CDR3 region: CASSWFGTNEKLFF. The CDR3 nucleotides are TGTGCCAGCAGCTGGTTCGGGACTAATGAAAAACTGTTTTTT.

Points on this clonotype: Compared with germline, one end of the junction differs, possibly owing to a read error. The chain is built from TRBV7-8 and TRBJ1-5, with 7 bases matching TRBD1. This CDR3 has 14 amino acids. CDR1 is SGHVS and CDR2 is FQNEAQ in the germline V gene. The CDR3 nucleotides read TGTGCCAGCAGCTCGGGACAGCCGAACACGGAAGCGCTTTTT. Translation: CASSSGQPNTEALF.

This clonotype has just a few counts. The chain carries TRBV7-6 and TRBJ2-7, with TRBD1 as a possible D gene (6 bases). The germline V gene encodes CDR1 SGHVS and CDR2 FNYEAQ. The CDR3 covers 15 residues. Between the trimmed V and J ends, which lost 5 bases and 0 bases, there was a span of 14 bases. The chain's CDR3 is CASSPPQGYSYEQYF. CDR3 nucleotides: TGTGCCAGCAGCCCCCCACAGGGATACTCCTACGAGCAGTACTTC.

V gene TRBV20-1 combines with J gene TRBJ2-7; D remains unclear. There are 12 residues in the CDR3. Trimming shortened V by 1 base and J by 3 bases, and 7 bases separated the two germline ends. Germline lookup yields CDR1 DFQATT and CDR2 SNEGSKA (reference sequence). This CDR3 is CSARVDVYEQYF. The CDR3 DNA reads TGCAGTGCTAGAGTTGATGTCTACGAGCAGTACTTC.

The chain has TRBV12-3 or TRBV12-4 and TRBJ2-7, with 10 bases matching TRBD1. With 6 bases clipped from V and 4 bases from J, the junction kept 9 bases outside the gene matches. The CDR3 sequence is 15 residues long. The CDR3 protein is CASSREGTGVYEQYF. CDR3 in DNA: TGTGCCAGCAGCCGAGAGGGGACAGGGGTGTACGAGCAGTACTTC.

V is TRBV7-9 and J is TRBJ2-2; TRBD1 is a possible D gene (6 bases). V shed 2 bases and J shed 3 bases, with 19 bases lying between them. This CDR3 has 18 residues. Germline lookup yields CDR1 SEHNR and CDR2 FQNEAQ (reference sequence). CDR3 in DNA: TGTGCCAGCAGCTTAACACCGGGACACCTAGAGGACACCGGGGAGCTGTTTTTT. The encoded protein is CASSLTPGHLEDTGELFF.

V is TRBV2 and J is TRBJ1-6, with a tentative D call TRBD1 (6 bases). Trimming shortened V by 6 bases and J by 8 bases, and 20 bases separated the two germline ends. Germline-derived CDR1 and CDR2 are SNHLY and FYNNEI. The CDR3 loop spans 16 amino acids. CDR3 protein: CASRDNPGQGYSPLHF. The CDR3 nucleotides read TGTGCCAGCAGGGACAACCCGGGACAAGGGTATTCACCCCTCCACTTT.

This clonotype showed up just once. The chain couples TRBV25-1 to TRBJ1-2; no reliable D call. Trimming removed 5 bases from V and 5 bases from J, with 15 bases in between. Germline V gene data show CDR1 as MGHDK and CDR2 as SYGVNS. CDR3 length: 14 residues. The CDR3 sequence: CASSPNAYMYGYTF. The DNA of the CDR3 is TGTGCCAGCAGTCCAAACGCGTACATGTATGGCTACACCTTC.

J is TRBJ1-1 and V is TRBV19, with a weak D call TRBD1 (6 bases). The V end was cut by 1 base, the J end by 6 bases, with 15 bases between. The CDR3 sequence is 15 residues long. CDR1 LNHDA and CDR2 SQIVND come from the germline V gene (reference sequence). The CDR3 here is CASSIVGGLWAEAFF. The CDR3 nucleotides are TGTGCCAGTAGTATAGTAGGGGGTCTATGGGCTGAAGCTTTCTTT.

The V call is TRBV27, the J call TRBJ2-3, with D unclear. Germline V gene data show CDR1 as MNHEY and CDR2 as SMNVEV (reference sequence). Between the trimmed V and J ends, which lost 3 bases and 2 bases, there was a span of 9 bases. This CDR3 region has 14 residues. The DNA of the CDR3 is TGTGCCAGCAGTTTGGCAGACCTCACAGATACGCAGTATTTT. It is translated as CASSLADLTDTQYF.